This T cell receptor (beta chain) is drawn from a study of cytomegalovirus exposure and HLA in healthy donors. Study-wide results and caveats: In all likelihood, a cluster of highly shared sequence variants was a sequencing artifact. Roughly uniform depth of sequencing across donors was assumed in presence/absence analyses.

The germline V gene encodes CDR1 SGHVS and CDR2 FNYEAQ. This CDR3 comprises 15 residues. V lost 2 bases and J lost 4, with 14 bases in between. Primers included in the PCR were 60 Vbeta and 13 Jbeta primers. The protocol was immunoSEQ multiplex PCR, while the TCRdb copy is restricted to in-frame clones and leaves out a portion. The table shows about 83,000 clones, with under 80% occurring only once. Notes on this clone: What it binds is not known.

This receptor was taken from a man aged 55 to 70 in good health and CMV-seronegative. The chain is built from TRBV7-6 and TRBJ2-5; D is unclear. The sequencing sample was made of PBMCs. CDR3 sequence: CASSLLAPPRETQYF. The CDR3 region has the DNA TGTGCCAGCAGCTTATTGGCACCACCCCGAGAGACCCAGTACTTC.